This TCR beta chain was obtained from a study of shared clonotypes between healthy human individuals. Findings and limits, study-wide: Sampling covered blood only; tissue repertoires likely differ. Across subsets, estimated richness was generally greater for naive than for memory populations. Having only a few donors restricted how much genetic and exposure-history diversity was captured.

Germline values: CDR1 MDHEN, CDR2 SYDVKM. V was pared by 6 bases and J by 6 bases, with 15 bases of the junction left unmatched. The CDR3 loop spans 17 amino acids. A word on this clone: Its antigen is as yet unknown.

An assay was performed, and its level was deep. TCRdb's copy holds only in-frame clones and misses some; the assay was immunoSEQ multiplex PCR. The sample lists over 2 million clones; about 90% were seen once. The gene calls are TRBV28 and TRBJ1-5; the match to TRBD1 covers 9 bases. This receptor was identified in a man aged 18 to 29 in good health. Some clones in this sample may be carry-over from other donors' samples. What was sequenced was naive CD4+ T cells from PBMCs. Regarding subset: CD45RA+ positively selected. DNA of the CDR3: TGTGCCAGCAGAGTCCCACAGGGGGCGGAAGGGATTCAGCCCCAGCATTTT. Translating gives CASRVPQGAEGIQPQHF.